This TCR beta chain emerged from a study of long-term antiretroviral therapy in people with HIV. Study-level information: It was about a decade before the 2015 immediate-ART recommendation that the earliest samples were taken.

This CDR3 is 15 amino acids long. Germline assignment: CDR1 MRHNA and CDR2 SNTAGT. V lost 4 bases to trimming and J lost 4 bases; unmatched junction nucleotides: 8. Running of the v3.0 immunoSEQ assay took place at survey level. Each sample aimed for about 35,000-55,000 sequenced T-cell genomes. The protocol was immunoSEQ multiplex PCR, while the TCRdb copy is restricted to in-frame clones and leaves out a portion. The sample shows just over 35,000 clones, 94% of them seen only once. The rearrangement uses TRBV6-4 and TRBJ2-3; 7 bases line up with TRBD2. The clonotype was recovered from a woman aged 45 to 65 with HIV. The source material was unsorted PBMCs, sampled 4.1 years after starting antiretroviral therapy. The CDR3 DNA follows: TGTGCCAGCAGTGTCCAGCGGGGTAGTTCAGATACGCAGTATTTT. This gives the protein CASSVQRGSSDTQYF.